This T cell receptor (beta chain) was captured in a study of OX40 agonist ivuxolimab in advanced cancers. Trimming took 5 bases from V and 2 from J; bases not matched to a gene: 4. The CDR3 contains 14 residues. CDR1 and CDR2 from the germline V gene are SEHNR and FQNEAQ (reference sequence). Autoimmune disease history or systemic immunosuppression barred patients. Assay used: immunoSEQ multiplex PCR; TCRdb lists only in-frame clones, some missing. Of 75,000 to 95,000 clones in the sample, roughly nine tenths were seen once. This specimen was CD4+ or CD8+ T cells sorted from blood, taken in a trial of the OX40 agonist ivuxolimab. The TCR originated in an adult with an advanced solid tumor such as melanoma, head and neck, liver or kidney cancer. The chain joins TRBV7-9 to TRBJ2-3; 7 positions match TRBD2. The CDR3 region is CASSGTTHTDTQYF. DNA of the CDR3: TGTGCCAGCAGCGGGACTACTCACACAGATACGCAGTATTTT.